This record covers a single T cell receptor beta chain. Its recognized antigen is unknown. Base qualities are not provided; no much larger clone lies one nucleotide away. The cohort was made up of 666 healthy bone marrow donors. Cohort members were all nominally healthy when sampled, although unrecorded immune exposures were likely present. The donor tested CMV seropositive and was one of the 289 seropositive cohort members. Every donor gave a peripheral blood sample, and the peripheral blood mononuclear cells from that sample were used for TCR beta sequencing. Genomic DNA extraction from the blood cell samples was performed with the Qiagen DNeasy Blood Extraction Kit. To prepare the library, the immunoSEQ multiplex PCR assay was applied. A mixture of 60 forward primers for TCR Vbeta segments and 13 reverse primers for TCR Jbeta segments was used in the multiplex PCR. The CDR3 region of rearranged TCR beta genes was amplified from genomic DNA by a multiplex PCR assay. On the Illumina HiSeq System, the amplified TCR beta libraries were sequenced as 87-base-pair reads. Concerning the study's data processing: A later analysis counted tens of millions of unique TCR beta chains across the 550 to 700 repertoires, and 9.5 million to 11 million of these chains were shared by at least two donors. Raw reads were error-corrected and collapsed into unique sequences by a nearest-neighbor algorithm in which closely related sequences were merged to remove PCR and sequencing errors. V, D and J gene segments were assigned by aligning CDR3 sequences to IMGT reference sequences. For a sequence to be retained, at least a six-nucleotide match to both a V gene segment and a J gene segment was required. A rearrangement was called productive if the CDR3 had no stop codons and remained in frame with V and J, and every other rearrangement was called non-productive. Following IMGT convention, CDR3 was defined as the stretch from the second conserved V-encoded cysteine up to the conserved J-encoded phenylalanine. The earlier analysis of about 530 of the donors excluded any sequence lacking an unambiguous match to a single V gene segment. An earlier analysis of 587 of the donors classified V segments as functional when productive rearrangements were above 56.7% and as segregating when the standard deviation between donors was above 5%. To diagnose cytomegalovirus status from the catalog of TCR beta chain sequences, a statistical classification framework was built. In a later analysis, TCR nucleotide sequences were compared against IMGT/GENE-DB human TR gene sequences so that V and J genes could be assigned. Using the TCRdist pipeline, a later analysis assigned CDR3 sequences along with most-parsimonious VDJ recombination scenarios. In a later analysis, each TCR beta chain was defined by its CDR3 amino acid sequence together with its V-gene family, and reads without a unique V-gene family were excluded. In a later analysis, nearly 600 highly shared, low-generation-probability nucleotide sequences were removed to address suspected cross-contamination and a sequencing artifact. A later analysis calculated a clonal expansion index for each public chain from normalized within-repertoire ranks of inferred template counts. In a later analysis, generation probabilities were computed using a VDJ recombination model fitted to out-of-frame rearrangements, and the results were checked against IGoR. A later analysis scored TCR-TCR, TCR-HLA and TCR-CMV co-occurrence with hypergeometric tests, applying a repertoire-size bias correction to TCR pairs. A later analysis estimated false discovery rates by permuting HLA or CMV assignments 20 times. In a later analysis, co-occurring TCRs were grouped using DBSCAN, and TCRdist sequence similarity was added for clustering within HLA-allele-positive subsets. Repertoires with fewer than 30,000 or more than 120,000 public chains were left out of co-occurrence clustering, as were about 5 repertoires with anomalous nucleotide sharing. Entries here come from immuneACCESS through TCRdb and include only in-frame sequences with V and J called. Some clones fail to appear in such tables; in the studies checked, an unresolved V gene covers under half of the shortfall, and the cause of the remainder is unknown. D and trimming were read from the DNA, whereas the V and J calls and clone size are those reported in that table. Counted in this sample were about 160,000 clones; roughly three quarters of them appeared once. The ten largest clones represent about a tenth of the sample.

This sample is part of a study of cytomegalovirus exposure and HLA in healthy donors (TCRdb year 2017). The study in broad terms: In an earlier analysis of 587 of the donors, approximately 300 Gb of sequence data and some 100 million unique TCR beta sequences from about 190 million T cells were reported. An early release that covered about 640 HLA-typed donors contained about 290 gigabases of sequencing data and around 85 million unique TCR sequences. The genetic ancestry cluster associated with self-reported Caucasian donors included approximately 85% of the approximately 430 genotyped donors. The aim of the study was to test whether cataloging public T cell receptors could identify signatures of past pathogen exposure. Using immunosequencing, the study profiled T cell repertoires from 500 to 800 subjects and related those repertoires to cytomegalovirus serostatus. Besides the first cohort of 500 to 700 subjects, a separate validation cohort made up of 120 different subjects was used. High-throughput TCR immunosequencing, statistical association of individual TCRs with disease status, and machine learning were combined to predict cytomegalovirus infection status. To study patterns of TCR occurrence, a later analysis re-analyzed previously published TCR beta repertoires from 600 to 750 donors and added high-resolution HLA genotyping. In the later analysis, no new phenotypic data were used to find candidate immune exposures; instead, reliance was placed on TCR beta sequences and their occurrence across donors. An earlier analysis of roughly 600 of the donors used high-throughput TCR beta sequencing to judge whether each TCR beta V gene segment behaved as functional or pseudogenic. Alongside the repertoire data, information on donor age, sex, ethnicity and CMV serostatus was compiled. Genome-wide SNP genotypes for about 55% of the roughly 670 donors were used in a later genetic analysis, which treated that subset as a discovery cohort. All discovery cohort repertoires had been generated on a single sequencing platform. HLA typing covered class I and class II loci at four-digit resolution. The number of donors typed differed by locus, with 629-630 for A, B, C, DRB1 and DQB1, approximately 500 for DQA1, 606 for DPA1, and around 430 for DPB1. Because of strong linkage in the cohort, five DR-DQ haplotypes were treated as single units for association and clustering. Among about 360 genotyped donors of the cohort, an average of about 240,000 unique TCR beta nucleotide sequences were sequenced per donor, roughly 18% of them non-productive. The study at large found these results: Because HLA typing was unavailable for some donors at each locus, only the typed subset was used in association tests. Specific HLA alleles were associated with 16,951 TCR beta sequences at a false discovery rate of 0.05 in a later analysis. In a later analysis, HLA-associated TCR beta chains showed more clonal expansion and lower generation probabilities than non-associated chains that were equally common. The study listed 150 to 200 TCR beta chains as associated with cytomegalovirus. An earlier analysis of roughly 570 of the donors showed that most TCR beta V segments appeared in productive rearrangements either about 87% or about 30% of the time, which broadly matched IMGT annotations. The earlier analysis of around 600 of the donors excluded roughly 17 rarely observed V segments, including chromosome 9 orphons, because counts were too low. According to a later analysis, parvovirus B19, influenza, CMV and Epstein-Barr virus appeared linked to several top co-occurrence clusters. A further reported finding was that TCR beta sequences accurately predicted the HLA-A and HLA-B alleles for most subjects in the first cohort. In both the original and validation cohorts, the classifier was reported to diagnose cytomegalovirus status with high specificity and sensitivity. Linkage disequilibrium might explain the correlated functional status among segregating V segments, but an unknown experimental factor could not be excluded. When HLA alleles, especially DR and DQ, strongly co-occurred, TCR associations were difficult to assign to individual alleles. According to a later genetic analysis, donors in an Asian-associated ancestry cluster had fewer N-insertions in productive TCRs than the roughly 670-donor mean. Some IMGT-functional V segments, including TRBV6-2 and TRBV6-3, could not be distinguished by the 87-base-pair reads and were therefore excluded. An association between a missense DCLRE1C variant and V-gene and J-gene trimming of TCR beta chains was found in a later genetic analysis and replicated in an independent cohort. A few of the identified cytomegalovirus-associated TCR beta chains were confirmed in vitro to be specific for cytomegalovirus antigens. Presence/absence analyses assumed roughly uniform sequencing depth across donors, an assumption that may not hold. It was suggested by the authors that the approach could potentially be generalized to other disease states and immunological phenotypes. Most TCR sequences were seen in very few donors, while some public TCRs were found in many individuals. In a later analysis, most CMV-associated TCR beta chains were found to appear HLA-restricted, with HLA associations seemingly driven largely by CMV exposure. This cohort had only TCR beta chains sequenced, and the lack of alpha or paired-chain data limited which features could be detected. A later analysis found that TCR association rates varied across HLA loci, with DRB1 alleles showing the most associated TCRs and HLA-C alleles the fewest. The only immune exposure information available for the cohort was CMV serostatus. A cluster of highly shared sequence variants was judged likely to be a technical artifact of the sequencing pipeline.

Looking up the germline V gene yields CDR1 MNHNS and CDR2 SASEGT. The germline ends are 12 bases apart after V is trimmed by 4 bases and J by 0 bases. The CDR3 holds 15 amino acids from the cysteine to the phenylalanine. Here the CDR3 DNA is all that survives: 45 bases in frame from base 1. The specimen was PBMCs. This sequence uses TRBV6-1 and TRBJ1-1; a tentative D match to TRBD1 spans 5 bases. This TCR was recovered from a man between 18 and 35 years old in good health and CMV-seropositive. The bases are TGTGCCAGCAGTGGGGGGAGGCAGATGAACACTGAAGCTTTCTTT. Its product reads: CASSGGRQMNTEAFF.